This T cell receptor (beta chain) came from a study of cytomegalovirus exposure and HLA in healthy donors (dated by TCRdb to 2015 to 2018). About the study as a whole: The roughly 670 repertoires of the first cohort and the 95 to 150 validation repertoires were produced on the same platform, according to a later analysis. The study aimed to test whether signatures of past pathogen exposure could be identified by cataloging public T cell receptors. High-throughput TCR immunosequencing, statistical association of individual TCRs with disease status, and machine learning were combined to predict cytomegalovirus infection status. A separate validation cohort of 100 to 150 different subjects was used in addition to the roughly 640-subject first cohort. Summary of the overall study and its limitations: Most TCR sequences were seen in very few donors, while some public TCRs were found in many individuals. In vitro tests confirmed that a few of the cytomegalovirus-associated TCR beta chains recognize cytomegalovirus antigens. A later analysis found that TCRs clustered in the first cohort also tended to co-occur in the 95 to 150 validation repertoires, with approximately 93% of cluster scores above 0. The classifier was reported to diagnose cytomegalovirus status with high specificity and sensitivity in both the original cohort and the validation cohort. A later analysis had no HLA typing for the validation cohort, so co-occurrence there was scored across all 110 or so repertoires. According to the authors, the approach could potentially be generalized to other disease states and immunological phenotypes. A total of roughly 160 TCR beta chains were listed by the study as associated with cytomegalovirus.

Comment on this clone: Its antigen target is currently unknown. Per-nucleotide qualities are absent, and no much larger clonotype sits a single base away.

The germline V gene supplies CDR1 SGHAT and CDR2 FQNNGV. Trimming costs V 4 bases and J 4 bases, and their ends lie 5 bases apart. The CDR3 measures 12 amino acids from cysteine to phenylalanine. Only the CDR3 DNA is retained, 36 bases long and in frame from the first base. Donors formed part of the validation cohort, which comprised 120 subjects and was distinct from the first cohort of over 500 subjects. Library generation was performed with the immunoSEQ multiplex PCR assay. Concerning the study's data processing: A statistical classification framework was developed to diagnose cytomegalovirus status using the catalog of TCR beta chain sequences. In TCRdb, the immuneACCESS table is reduced to in-frame sequences with V and J assigned. These tables do not hold every clone; where another copy was compared, an unresolved V gene accounts for under half, and the others remain unexplained. Clone size and V and J calls were adopted from that table, with D and trimming inferred from the DNA. In all, the sample holds more than 95,000 clones, and 89% of those were seen once. The top ten clonotypes cover approximately 1.1% of the sample.

The chain is encoded by TRBV11-2 joined to TRBJ1-3; the D gene assignment is ambiguous. The clonotype was recovered from a woman between 18 and 30 years old in good health and CMV-seronegative. The source material was PBMCs. The CDR3 protein: CASSSGGNTIYF. The sequence in DNA is TGTGCCAGCAGCTCAGGCGGAAACACCATATATTTT.